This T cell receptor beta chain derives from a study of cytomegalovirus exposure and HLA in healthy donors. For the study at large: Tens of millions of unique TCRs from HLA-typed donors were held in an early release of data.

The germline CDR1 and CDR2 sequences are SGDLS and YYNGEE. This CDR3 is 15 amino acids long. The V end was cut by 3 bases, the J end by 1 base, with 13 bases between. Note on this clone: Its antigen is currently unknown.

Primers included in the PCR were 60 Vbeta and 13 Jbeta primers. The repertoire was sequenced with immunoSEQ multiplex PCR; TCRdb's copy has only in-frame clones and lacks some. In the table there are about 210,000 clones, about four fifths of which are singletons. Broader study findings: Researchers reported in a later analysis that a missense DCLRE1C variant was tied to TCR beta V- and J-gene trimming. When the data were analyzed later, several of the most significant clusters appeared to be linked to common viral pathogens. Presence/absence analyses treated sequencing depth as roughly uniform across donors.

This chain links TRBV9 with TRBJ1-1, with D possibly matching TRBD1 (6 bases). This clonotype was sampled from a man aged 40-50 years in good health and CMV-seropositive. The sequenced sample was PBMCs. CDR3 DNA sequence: TGTGCCAGCAGCGCTGCCGTAGGGGGGAACACTGAAGCTTTCTTT. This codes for CASSAAVGGNTEAFF.